This T cell receptor (beta chain) was identified during a study of blood T cell repertoires in COVID-19. Trimming cost V 4 bases and J 7 bases, with 19 bases left between them. The length of the CDR3 is 15 residues. Germline V CDR1 and CDR2: MGHDK, SYGVNS. Sequencing used immunoSEQ multiplex PCR; TCRdb keeps in-frame clones, though not all of them. The sample consists of some 200,000 clones, 80% to 85% of them appearing once. The sequenced sample was peripheral blood. The receptor was derived from a woman between 70 and 85 years old with COVID-19, enrolled during active disease. The chain has TRBV25-1 and TRBJ1-2; D unresolved. The CDR3 region has the DNA TGTGCCAGCAGTGTAGTAATGGGAGGCAGTAGTGGCTACACCTTC. This translates into CASSVVMGGSSGYTF.